This T cell receptor beta chain was profiled in a study of shared clonotypes between healthy human individuals. Overall study results and limits: Four donors had 5% to 6% of their naive CD4 clonotypes in common. Compared with memory subsets, naive subsets generally had larger estimated richness. It was the non-shared clonotypes that had lower generation probabilities than clonotypes shared by all four donors.

Genomic DNA per cell subset filled all wells of several immunoSEQ plates. Assay used: immunoSEQ multiplex PCR; TCRdb lists only in-frame clones, some missing. The sample shows about 800,000 clones, about 96% of them seen only once. The naive CD8 subset, CD45RO-negative cells positively selected for CCR7, excluded terminally differentiated effector memory CD45RA+ cells. Concerning this clone itself: The antigen remains undetermined.

The CDR3 consists of 15 residues. Germline V CDR1 and CDR2: SEHNR, FQNEAQ (reference sequence). With V trimmed by 0 bases and J by 8 bases, 6 bases remained unmatched. This sequence originates from a man aged 25-45 years in good health. The V gene is TRBV7-9, the J gene TRBJ2-1, with 8 bases identical to TRBD2. Specimen: naive CD8+ T cells sorted from blood. The DNA of the CDR3 is TGTGCCAGCAGCTTAGCGGCGGGAGGTCGCGATGAGCAGTTCTTC. It encodes CASSLAAGGRDEQFF.